The 9 T cell receptor beta chains below all came from one sample that was sequenced in a study of T cell responses to AZD1222 COVID-19 vaccine. The assay was immunoSEQ multiplex PCR, and TCRdb's table has in-frame clones only and misses some. The sample yields 150,000 or so clones, over 75% seen once. The specimen comprised peripheral blood, sampled on day 0 of AZD1222 vaccination. These receptors were obtained from an adult in good health.

V and J are TRBV5-1 and TRBJ2-7, with TRBD1 matching over 8 bases. V shed 4 bases, J shed 7 bases, and the junction held 7 bases outside the gene matches. Looked up from germline, CDR1 is SGHRS and CDR2 is YFSETQ. This CDR3 is built from 13 residues. The CDR3 DNA reads TGCGCCAGCAGCCAAGGACAGGGCGGGGAGCAGTACTTC. Its translation is CASSQGQGGEQYF.

V is TRBV6-5 and J is TRBJ2-3; no clear D gene. Trimming left V 2 bases short and J 4 bases short, with 10 bases between. CDR1 is MNHEY and CDR2 is SVGAGI in the germline V gene. The CDR3 is 14 residues long. This chain's CDR3 is CASSYQVLPDTQYF. Here the CDR3 DNA reads TGTGCCAGCAGTTACCAAGTGTTGCCAGATACGCAGTATTTT.

The rearrangement links TRBV30 to TRBJ2-7; TRBD2 agrees at 7 bases. The V segment lost 3 bases and the J segment 6 bases; nucleotides outside the gene matches: 8. This CDR3 comprises 13 residues. CDR1 is GTSNPN, CDR2 SVGIG, per germline (reference sequence). The CDR3 reads CAWRGGGSGEQYF. Written as DNA, the CDR3 is TGTGCCTGGAGGGGCGGGGGATCTGGCGAGCAGTACTTC. The full variable domain, its missing parts supplied by reference TRBV30 and TRBJ2-7, is SQTIHQWPATLVQPVGSPLSLECTVEGTSNPNLYWYRQAAGRGLQLLFYSVGIGQISSEVPQNLSASRPQDRQFILSSKKLLLSDSGFYLCAWRGGGSGEQYFGPGTRLTVT.

The chain has TRBV19 and TRBJ1-1; D is undetermined. In germline, CDR1 is LNHDA, CDR2 SQIVND (reference sequence). This CDR3 has 12 residues. Trimming shortened V by 8 bases and J by 4 bases, and 11 bases separated the two germline ends. The CDR3 coding sequence is TGTGCCAGTGATAACCCAGGCACTGAAGCTTTCTTT. This encodes CASDNPGTEAFF.

The chain has TRBV2 and TRBJ1-1, with a tentative D call TRBD1 (6 bases). The CDR3 sequence is 14 residues long. V was cut by 6 bases and J by 1 base, with 12 bases left in between. Germline-derived CDR1 and CDR2 are SNHLY and FYNNEI. The CDR3 region has the DNA TGTGCCAGCAGCGTCTGGGGACAGAACACTGAAGCTTTCTTT. This gives the protein CASSVWGQNTEAFF.

The rearrangement uses TRBV19 and TRBJ2-7; perhaps D is TRBD1 or TRBD2 (5 bases each). The V end was cut by 6 bases, the J end by 3 bases, with 18 bases between. Per germline, CDR1 LNHDA and CDR2 SQIVND (reference sequence). The CDR3 runs 15 residues. In nucleotides, the CDR3 is TGTGCCAGTAGCAATCTGGGGACCGGAGACTACGAGCAGTACTTC. It translates to CASSNLGTGDYEQYF. Together with reference TRBV19 and TRBJ2-7, the CDR3 gives the full variable domain: DGGITQSPKYLFRKEGQNVTLSCEQNLNHDAMYWYRQDPGQGLRLIYYSQIVNDFQKGDIAEGYSVSREKKESFPLTVTSAQKNPTAFYLCASSNLGTGDYEQYFGPGTRLTVT.

CDR3 coding DNA: TGTGCCAGCAGCGCCTCCGGGACAGCTCCTGGCTACACCTTC. Translating it yields CASSASGTAPGYTF. The chain links TRBV7-3 to TRBJ1-2; 7 nucleotides line up with TRBD1. Germline V gives CDR1 SGHTA, CDR2 FQGTGA. The CDR3 spans 14 residues. Losses at the gene ends were 5 bases for V and 7 bases for J; bases not matched to a gene: 10.

The genes are TRBV11-2 and TRBJ1-4; D might be TRBD1 (6 bases). The germline V gene has CDR1 SGHAT and CDR2 FQNNGV. V lost 0 bases and J lost 8, with 16 bases in between. The CDR3 consists of 16 residues. CDR3 DNA sequence: TGTGCCAGCAGCTTAGAGTCTACGGGGGCAGACGAAAAACTGTTTTTT. Its protein product is CASSLESTGADEKLFF. The variable domain in full, with the rest retrieved from reference TRBV11-2 and TRBJ1-4, is EAGVAQSPRYKIIEKRQSVAFWCNPISGHATLYWYQQILGQGPKLLIQFQNNGVVDDSQLPKDRFSAERLKGVDSTLKIQPAKLEDSAVYLCASSLESTGADEKLFFGSGTQLSVL.

This clone was detected once. The chain joins TRBV27 to TRBJ1-5; TRBD1 is a possible D gene (5 bases). Trimming shortened V by 8 bases and J by 2 bases, and 7 bases separated the two germline ends. The germline gives CDR1 MNHEY, CDR2 SMNVEV (reference sequence). The CDR3 covers 12 residues. This chain's CDR3 is CASWGGNQPQHF. In DNA form, the CDR3 reads TGTGCCAGCTGGGGGGGCAATCAGCCCCAGCATTTT.